This TCR beta chain is from a study of metastatic and nonmetastatic thyroid tumors. As for the study in general: Across peripheral blood and tumor or nodule tissue samples taken from malignant and benign thyroid patients, the repertoires were compared with one another. Regarding the study as a whole: Reported TCR beta diversity, measured in blood and tumor, was significantly higher for malignant thyroid tumors than for benign nodules.

Thyroid surgery took place with no prior treatment in any patient. Original methodology: For papillary thyroid cancer, a distant-metastasis classifier was constructed from CDR3 differences observed across clinicopathological groups. TCRdb re-processed the PCR reads through MiXCR. None of the V and J calls come from the authors' own analysis; TCRdb made them. The sample yields about 70,000 clones, roughly 18% seen once. Germline V gene lookup returns CDR1 MNHEY and CDR2 SVGEGT. V was pared by 7 bases and J by 13 bases, with 4 bases of the junction left unmatched. This CDR3 spans 11 amino acids. The sample holds many counts of this clone. Its antigen is still unknown.

The chain combines TRBV6-2 or TRBV6-3 with TRBJ1-6, with 7 bases that match TRBD1. Sample: blood. The receptor's source is a female donor with papillary thyroid cancer or a benign thyroid nodule (not recorded which). Some clones in this sample may be carry-over from other donors' samples. This CDR3 reads CASKDRDPLHF. CDR3 nucleotide sequence: TGTGCCAGCAAAGACAGGGATCCCCTCCACTTT.